This T cell receptor (beta chain) was captured in a study of T cells in women clearing cervical HPV infection. The CDR3 loop spans 15 amino acids. V lost 6 bases and J 3 bases, leaving 15 bases between the germline ends. Germline CDR1 is SGHRS and CDR2 is YFSETQ. TCRdb's table, derived via immunoSEQ multiplex PCR, lists solely in-frame clones and lacks some. In total, the table holds approximately 25,000 clones. Concerning this clone itself: The DNA ends 3 residues before the CDR3 does, and the rest of the CDR3 is filled in from the germline J gene.

This chain links TRBV5-1 with TRBJ2-2; D is possibly TRBD2 (6 bases). Source material: blood buffy coat. The sequence was obtained from a woman aged 18 to 75 with a cervical HPV16 infection that either progressed to CIN3+ or cleared (not recorded which). This CDR3 reads CASTNAGTHTGELFF. CDR3 DNA, as far as it was read: TGCGCCAGCACTAACGCCGGGACTCACACCGGGGAG.